This T cell receptor (beta chain) was sequenced in a study of blood T cell repertoires in COVID-19. Across the whole study: Sample material is recorded as cDNA or gDNA derived from T cells, B-cell-depleted T cells, or PBMCs.

The table came from immunoSEQ multiplex PCR; TCRdb's copy has only in-frame clones and leaves some out. The top ten hold about 2.3% of the sample, which has fewer than 350,000 clones, 75% to 90% seen once. This CDR3 region has 13 residues. Deletions cut 4 bases from V and 4 bases from J, with 11 bases between. In germline, CDR1 is SGHRS, CDR2 YFSETQ. Assignments of participants to cohorts depended upon their own reported clinical history. Resolution of symptoms, clearance, or two negative PCRs was present in recovered Cohort 3 donors. This TCR came from a woman aged 45-59 years who had recovered from COVID-19. Material: PBMCs or T cells enriched from blood (not recorded which). The chain couples TRBV5-1 to TRBJ1-2, with D perhaps matching TRBD1 (5 bases). CDR3 nucleotides: TGCGCCAGCAGCGGTCGCGGGGCCTATGGCTACACCTTC. It yields the protein CASSGRGAYGYTF.